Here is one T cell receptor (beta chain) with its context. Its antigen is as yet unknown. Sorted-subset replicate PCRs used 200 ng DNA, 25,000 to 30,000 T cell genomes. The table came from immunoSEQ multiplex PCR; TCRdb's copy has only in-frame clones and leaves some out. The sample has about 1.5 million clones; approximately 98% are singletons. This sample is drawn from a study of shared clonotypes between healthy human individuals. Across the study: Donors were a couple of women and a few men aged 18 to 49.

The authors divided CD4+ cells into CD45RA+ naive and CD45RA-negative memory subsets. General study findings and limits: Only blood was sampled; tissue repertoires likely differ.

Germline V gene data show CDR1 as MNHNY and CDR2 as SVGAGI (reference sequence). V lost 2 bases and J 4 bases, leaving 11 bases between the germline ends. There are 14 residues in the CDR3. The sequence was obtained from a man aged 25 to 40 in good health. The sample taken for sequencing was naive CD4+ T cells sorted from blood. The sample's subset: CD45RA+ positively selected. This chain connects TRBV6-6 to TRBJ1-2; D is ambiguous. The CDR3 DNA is TGTGCCAGCAGTTACGAAGTGCTTACCTATGGCTACACCTTC. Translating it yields CASSYEVLTYGYTF.